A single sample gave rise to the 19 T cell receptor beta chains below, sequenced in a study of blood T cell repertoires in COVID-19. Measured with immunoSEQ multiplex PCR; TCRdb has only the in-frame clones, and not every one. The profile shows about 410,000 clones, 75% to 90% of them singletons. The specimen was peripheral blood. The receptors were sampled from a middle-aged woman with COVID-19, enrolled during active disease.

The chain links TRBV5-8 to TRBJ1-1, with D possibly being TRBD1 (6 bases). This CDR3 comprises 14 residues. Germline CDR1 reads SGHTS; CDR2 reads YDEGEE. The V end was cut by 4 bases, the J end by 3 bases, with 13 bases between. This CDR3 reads CASSIGGRDTEAFF. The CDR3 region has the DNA TGTGCCAGCAGCATTGGGGGCAGGGACACTGAAGCTTTCTTT. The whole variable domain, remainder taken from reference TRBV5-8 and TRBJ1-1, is EAGVTQSPTHLIKTRGQQATLRCSPISGHTSVYWYQQALGLGLQFLLWYDEGEERNRGNFPPRFSGRQFPNYSSELNVNALELEDSALYLCASSIGGRDTEAFFGQGTRLTVV.

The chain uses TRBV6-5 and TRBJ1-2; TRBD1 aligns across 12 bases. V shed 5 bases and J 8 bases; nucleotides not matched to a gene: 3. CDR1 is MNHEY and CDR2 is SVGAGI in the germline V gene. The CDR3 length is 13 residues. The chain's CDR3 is CASSQGTGGGYTF. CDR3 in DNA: TGTGCCAGCAGTCAGGGGACAGGGGGCGGCTACACCTTC.

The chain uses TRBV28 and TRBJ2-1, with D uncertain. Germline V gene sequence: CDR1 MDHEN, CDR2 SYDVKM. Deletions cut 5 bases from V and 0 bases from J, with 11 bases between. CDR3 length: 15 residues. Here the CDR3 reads CASSLTVSSYNEQFF. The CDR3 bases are TGTGCCAGCAGTCTCACCGTTAGCTCCTACAATGAGCAGTTCTTC.

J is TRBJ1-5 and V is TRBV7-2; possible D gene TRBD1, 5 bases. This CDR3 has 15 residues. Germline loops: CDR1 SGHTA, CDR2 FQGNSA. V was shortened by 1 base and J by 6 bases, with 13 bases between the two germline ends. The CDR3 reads CASSLGGGFGQPQHF. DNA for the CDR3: TGTGCCAGCAGCTTAGGGGGGGGGTTCGGTCAGCCCCAGCATTTT.

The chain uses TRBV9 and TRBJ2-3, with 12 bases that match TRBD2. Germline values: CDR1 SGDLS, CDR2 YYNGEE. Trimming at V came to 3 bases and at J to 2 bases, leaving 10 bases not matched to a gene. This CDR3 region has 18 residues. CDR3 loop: CASSGTTSGSWVTDTQYF. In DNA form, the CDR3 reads TGTGCCAGCAGCGGAACGACTAGCGGGAGTTGGGTCACAGATACGCAGTATTTT.

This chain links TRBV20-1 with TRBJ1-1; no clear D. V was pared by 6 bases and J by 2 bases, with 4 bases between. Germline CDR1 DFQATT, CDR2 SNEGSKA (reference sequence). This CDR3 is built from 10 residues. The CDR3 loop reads CSAYNTEAFF. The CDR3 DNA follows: TGCAGTGCCTACAACACTGAAGCTTTCTTT.

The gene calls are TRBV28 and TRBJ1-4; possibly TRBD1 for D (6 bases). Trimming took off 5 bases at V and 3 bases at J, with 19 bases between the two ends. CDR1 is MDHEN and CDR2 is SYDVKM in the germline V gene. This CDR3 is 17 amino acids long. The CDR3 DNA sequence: TGTGCCAGCAGTCCCCTGGGGCAGGGGTTACCTAATGAAAAACTGTTTTTT. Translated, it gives CASSPLGQGLPNEKLFF.

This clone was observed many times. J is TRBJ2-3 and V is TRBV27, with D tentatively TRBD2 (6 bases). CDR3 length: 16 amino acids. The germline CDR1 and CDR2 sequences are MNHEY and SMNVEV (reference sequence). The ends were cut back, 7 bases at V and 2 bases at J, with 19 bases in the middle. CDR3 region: CASKMVAGTFTDTQYF. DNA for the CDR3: TGTGCCAGCAAGATGGTGGCCGGGACTTTCACAGATACGCAGTATTTT.

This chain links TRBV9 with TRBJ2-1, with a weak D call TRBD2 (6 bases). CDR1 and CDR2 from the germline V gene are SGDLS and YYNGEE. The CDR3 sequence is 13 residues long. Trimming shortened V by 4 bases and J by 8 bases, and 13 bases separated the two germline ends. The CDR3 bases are TGTGCCAGCAGCCTTATCACTAGCTATGAGCAGTTCTTC. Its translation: CASSLITSYEQFF.

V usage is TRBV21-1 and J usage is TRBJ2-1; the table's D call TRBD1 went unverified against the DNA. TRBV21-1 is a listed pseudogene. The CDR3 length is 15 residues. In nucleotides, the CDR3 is TGTGCCAGCAGCAATTTTCCGGACAGGGCGATAGAGCAGTTCTTC. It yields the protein CASSNFPDRAIEQFF.

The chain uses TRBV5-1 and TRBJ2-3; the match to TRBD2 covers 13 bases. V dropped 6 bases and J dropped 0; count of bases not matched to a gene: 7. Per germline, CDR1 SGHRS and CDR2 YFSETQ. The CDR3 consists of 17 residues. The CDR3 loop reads CASKGLAGMASTDTQYF. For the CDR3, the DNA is TGCGCCAGCAAGGGACTAGCGGGGATGGCTAGCACAGATACGCAGTATTTT. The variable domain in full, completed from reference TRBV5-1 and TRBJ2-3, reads KAGVTQTPRYLIKTRGQQVTLSCSPISGHRSVSWYQQTPGQGLQFLFEYFSETQRNKGNFPGRFSGRQFSNSRSEMNVSTLELGDSALYLCASKGLAGMASTDTQYFGPGTRLTVL.

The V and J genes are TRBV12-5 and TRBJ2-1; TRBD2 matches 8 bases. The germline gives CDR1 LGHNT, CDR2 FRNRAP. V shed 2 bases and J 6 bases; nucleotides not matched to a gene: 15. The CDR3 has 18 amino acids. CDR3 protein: CASGLPPVPAGVGNEQFF. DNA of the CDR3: TGTGCTAGTGGTTTGCCACCGGTCCCAGCGGGAGTAGGCAATGAGCAGTTCTTC.

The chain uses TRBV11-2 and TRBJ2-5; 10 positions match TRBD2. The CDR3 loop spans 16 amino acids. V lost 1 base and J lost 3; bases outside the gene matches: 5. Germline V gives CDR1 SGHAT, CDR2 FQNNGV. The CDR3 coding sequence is TGTGCCAGCAGCTTAGCGCGGCTAGCGGGGGAAGAGACCCAGTACTTC. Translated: CASSLARLAGEETQYF.

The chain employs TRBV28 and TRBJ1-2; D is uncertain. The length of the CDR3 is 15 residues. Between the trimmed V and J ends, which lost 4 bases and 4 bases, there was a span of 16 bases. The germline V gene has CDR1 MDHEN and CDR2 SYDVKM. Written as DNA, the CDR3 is TGTGCCAGCAGTTCCTCTGACATGTCCTTCTATGGCTACACCTTC. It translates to CASSSSDMSFYGYTF.

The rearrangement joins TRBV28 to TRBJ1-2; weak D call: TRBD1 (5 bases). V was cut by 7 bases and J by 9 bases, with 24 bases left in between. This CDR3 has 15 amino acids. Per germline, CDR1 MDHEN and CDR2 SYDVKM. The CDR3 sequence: CASTQPGGRLFSYTF. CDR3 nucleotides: TGTGCCAGCACTCAACCCGGGGGACGTCTCTTTAGCTACACCTTC.

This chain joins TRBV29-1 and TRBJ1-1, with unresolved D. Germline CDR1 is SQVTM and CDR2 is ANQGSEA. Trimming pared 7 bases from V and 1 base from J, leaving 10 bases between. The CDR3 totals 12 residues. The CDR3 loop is CSASQPNTEAFF. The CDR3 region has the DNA TGCAGCGCCTCACAACCGAACACTGAAGCTTTCTTT.

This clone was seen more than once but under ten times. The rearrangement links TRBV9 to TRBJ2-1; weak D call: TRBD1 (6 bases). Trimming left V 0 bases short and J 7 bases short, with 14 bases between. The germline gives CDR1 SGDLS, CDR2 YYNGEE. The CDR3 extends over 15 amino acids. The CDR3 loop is CASSVGGQSGNEQFF. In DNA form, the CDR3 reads TGTGCCAGCAGCGTAGGAGGACAGTCAGGGAATGAGCAGTTCTTC.

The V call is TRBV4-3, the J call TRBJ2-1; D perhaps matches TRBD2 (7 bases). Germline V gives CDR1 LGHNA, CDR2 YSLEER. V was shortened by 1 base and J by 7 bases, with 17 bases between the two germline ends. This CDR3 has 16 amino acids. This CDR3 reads CASSQGRGRAGNEQFF. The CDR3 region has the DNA TGCGCCAGCAGCCAAGGGAGGGGGAGGGCCGGGAATGAGCAGTTCTTC.

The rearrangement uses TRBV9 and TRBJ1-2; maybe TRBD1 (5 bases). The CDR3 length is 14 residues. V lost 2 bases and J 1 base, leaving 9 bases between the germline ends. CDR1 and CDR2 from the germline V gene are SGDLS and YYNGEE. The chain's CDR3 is CASSVDSYNYGYTF. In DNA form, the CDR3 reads TGTGCCAGCAGCGTCGACAGCTATAACTATGGCTACACCTTC.